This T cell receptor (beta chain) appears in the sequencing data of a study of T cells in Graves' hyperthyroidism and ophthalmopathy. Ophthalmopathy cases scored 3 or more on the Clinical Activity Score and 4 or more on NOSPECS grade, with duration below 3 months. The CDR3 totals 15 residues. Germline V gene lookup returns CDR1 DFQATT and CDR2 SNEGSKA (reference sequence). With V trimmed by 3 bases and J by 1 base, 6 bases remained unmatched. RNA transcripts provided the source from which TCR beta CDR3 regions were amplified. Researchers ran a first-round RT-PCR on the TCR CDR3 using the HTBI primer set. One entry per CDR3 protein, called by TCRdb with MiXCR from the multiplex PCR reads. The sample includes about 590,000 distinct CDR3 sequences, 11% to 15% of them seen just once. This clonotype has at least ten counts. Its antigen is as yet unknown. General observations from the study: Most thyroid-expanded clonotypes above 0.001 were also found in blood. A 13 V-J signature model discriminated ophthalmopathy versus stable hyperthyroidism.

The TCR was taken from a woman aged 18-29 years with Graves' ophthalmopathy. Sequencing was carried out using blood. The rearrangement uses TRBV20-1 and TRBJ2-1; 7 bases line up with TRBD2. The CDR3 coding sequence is TGCAGTGCTAGTCCACTAGCGAAATCCTACAATGAGCAGTTCTTC. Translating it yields CSASPLAKSYNEQFF.